These 8 T cell receptor beta chains came from one sample sequenced in a study of blood T cell repertoires in COVID-19. Sequencing was performed with immunoSEQ multiplex PCR; in TCRdb, only in-frame clones are kept and a portion is missing. The sample carries more than 250,000 clones, more than 90% recorded once. Source material: PBMCs or T cells enriched from blood (not recorded which). These receptors all come from a woman in her 30s who had recovered from COVID-19.

The chain uses TRBV5-6 and TRBJ2-6; D unresolved. Trimming took 2 bases from V and 0 from J, leaving 6 bases between them. The CDR3 consists of 15 residues. Germline V gives CDR1 SGHDT, CDR2 YYEEEE. The CDR3 here is CASSFLSSGANVLTF. The DNA of the CDR3 is TGTGCCAGCAGCTTCTTGAGCTCTGGGGCCAACGTCCTGACTTTC.

The rearrangement joins TRBV24-1 to TRBJ2-1, with 10 bases fitting TRBD2. The CDR3 runs 14 residues. V shed 9 bases, J shed 7 bases, and the junction held 8 bases outside the gene matches. Germline V gene sequence: CDR1 KGHDR, CDR2 SFDVKD. The CDR3 nucleotides read TGTGCCACCCTGGGAAGTAGCGGGAGGAATGAGCAGTTCTTC. Translating gives CATLGSSGRNEQFF.

The gene calls are TRBV5-6 and TRBJ2-4, with 8 bases that match TRBD1. From germline, CDR1 is SGHDT and CDR2 YYEEEE. V lost 1 base, J lost 0 bases, and 12 bases stayed unmatched. The CDR3 has 19 residues. DNA of the CDR3: TGTGCCAGCAGCTTGTCCTCGGGACAGGTAACTTTAGCCAAAAACATTCAGTACTTC. The encoded protein is CASSLSSGQVTLAKNIQYF.

The chain carries TRBV7-8 and TRBJ1-1; TRBD1 matches 9 bases. The germline V gene has CDR1 SGHVS and CDR2 FQNEAQ. Trimming took 5 bases from V and 4 from J; bases not matched to a gene: 5. The CDR3 covers 14 residues. The CDR3 sequence: CASSANRGLTEAFF. The CDR3 coding sequence is TGTGCCAGCAGCGCCAACAGGGGGCTCACTGAAGCTTTCTTT.

The V gene is TRBV7-2, the J gene TRBJ2-2; 8 bases align to TRBD2. Trimming cost V 1 base and J 6 bases; bases outside gene matches: 10. This CDR3 is 17 amino acids long. Germline CDR1 is SGHTA and CDR2 is FQGNSA. This CDR3 reads CASSLVFRAGGAGELFF. CDR3 nucleotides: TGTGCCAGCAGCTTAGTATTTAGGGCGGGAGGCGCCGGGGAGCTGTTTTTT.

J is TRBJ1-5 and V is TRBV12-3 or TRBV12-4, with D hard to call. This CDR3 has 13 residues. Trimming took 3 bases from V and 6 from J, leaving 9 bases between them. The CDR3 region has the DNA TGTGCCAGCAGTTTCCCTGGAGGTCAGCCCCAGCATTTT. It encodes CASSFPGGQPQHF.

V is TRBV7-2 and J is TRBJ2-5, with TRBD2 as a possible D gene (5 bases). V gave up 1 base and J gave up 1 base, with 13 bases separating them. The CDR3 contains 16 residues. CDR1 and CDR2 from the germline V gene are SGHTA and FQGNSA. The CDR3: CASSLGSGGPQETQYF. As DNA, the CDR3 is TGTGCCAGCAGCTTAGGGTCCGGAGGCCCCCAAGAGACCCAGTACTTC.

The chain carries TRBV27 and TRBJ2-7; the match to TRBD1 covers 9 bases. CDR3 length: 14 amino acids. Germline assignment: CDR1 MNHEY and CDR2 SMNVEV (reference sequence). V was pared by 5 bases and J by 3 bases, with 5 bases of the junction left unmatched. CDR3 protein: CASSPQGAFYEQYF. DNA of the CDR3: TGTGCCAGCAGTCCACAGGGGGCCTTCTACGAGCAGTACTTC.